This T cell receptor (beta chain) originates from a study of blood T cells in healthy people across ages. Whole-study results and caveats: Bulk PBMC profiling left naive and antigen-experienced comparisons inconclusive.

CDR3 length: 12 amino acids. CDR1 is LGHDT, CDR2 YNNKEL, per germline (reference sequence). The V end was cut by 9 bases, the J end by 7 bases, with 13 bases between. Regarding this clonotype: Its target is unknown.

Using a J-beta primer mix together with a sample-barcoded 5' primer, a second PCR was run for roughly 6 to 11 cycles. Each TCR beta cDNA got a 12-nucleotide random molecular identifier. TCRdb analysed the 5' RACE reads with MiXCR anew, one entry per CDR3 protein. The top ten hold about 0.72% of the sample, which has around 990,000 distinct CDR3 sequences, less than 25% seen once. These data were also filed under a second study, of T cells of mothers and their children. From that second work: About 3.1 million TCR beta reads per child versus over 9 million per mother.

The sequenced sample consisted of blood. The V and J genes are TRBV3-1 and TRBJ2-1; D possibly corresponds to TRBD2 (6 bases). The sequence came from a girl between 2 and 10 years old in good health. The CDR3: CASQSAGNEQFF. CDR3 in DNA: TGTGCCAGTCAGTCAGCGGGTAATGAGCAGTTCTTC.